Below are 27 T cell receptor beta chains sequenced from a single sample in a study of patients and donors after allogeneic stem cell transplantation. TCRdb re-called the RT-PCR reads with MiXCR, one entry per CDR3 protein. The sample holds about 960,000 distinct CDR3 sequences; 15% to 20% are singletons and the top ten take 5% to 6.5%. The sample was blood, either unsorted or a sorted T cell fraction (not recorded which). These receptors were collected from a human donor who was either an allogeneic HSCT recipient or a stem cell or donor lymphocyte infusion donor (not recorded which). It is not recorded whose cells these are; they may come from a transplant donor.

J is TRBJ2-3 and V is TRBV7-2; 8 bases are shared with TRBD2. Germline-derived CDR1 and CDR2 are SGHTA and FQGNSA. The CDR3 totals 16 residues. The junction had 9 bases not matched to a gene; V was cut back by 3 bases and J by 4 bases. The CDR3 is CASSLVLGRGADTQYF. The CDR3 nucleotides are TGTGCCAGCAGCTTGGTCCTCGGGAGGGGGGCAGATACGCAGTATTTT.

This chain joins TRBV12-3 or TRBV12-4 and TRBJ1-5; no firm D call. The CDR3 is made up of 15 amino acids. V lost 0 bases to trimming and J lost 7 bases, with 13 bases between them. CDR3 nucleotides: TGTGCCAGCAGTTTAGCGCCCATAGGTGGGCAGCCCCAGCATTTT. Its protein is CASSLAPIGGQPQHF.

This chain joins TRBV15 and TRBJ1-2; possibly TRBD1 for D (5 bases). Trimming cost V 2 bases and J 8 bases, with 15 bases left between them. The CDR3 runs to 14 residues. Germline V lookup: CDR1 LNHNV, CDR2 YYDKDF (reference sequence). In DNA form, the CDR3 reads TGTGCCACCAGCAGACGTGGGGACGGTGTGGGCTACACCTTC. Its protein is CATSRRGDGVGYTF.

This clonotype was recorded a few times. The chain is built from TRBV7-9 and TRBJ2-2; TRBD2 might be the D (6 bases). The V gene lost 6 bases and the J gene lost 0 bases, with 11 bases spanning the gap. This CDR3 has 15 amino acids. Germline loops: CDR1 SEHNR, CDR2 FQNEAQ (reference sequence). CDR3 loop: CASRGGAPNTGELFF. In DNA, the CDR3 is TGTGCCAGCAGGGGAGGAGCTCCGAACACCGGGGAGCTGTTTTTT.

This clonotype was picked up many times. V gene TRBV6-1 combines with J gene TRBJ1-1, with a possible D match to TRBD1 (5 bases). The germline CDR1 and CDR2 sequences are MNHNS and SASEGT. V was pared by 4 bases and J by 0 bases, with 9 bases between. The CDR3 covers 14 residues. The CDR3 protein is CASSGNRMNTEAFF. CDR3 in DNA: TGTGCCAGCAGTGGAAACAGGATGAACACTGAAGCTTTCTTT.

This clonotype was observed many times. J is TRBJ2-7 and V is TRBV12-3 or TRBV12-4; D is possibly TRBD2 (5 bases). The germline V and J ends were trimmed by 5 bases and 5 bases, with 10 bases remaining between them. CDR3 length: 12 residues. Here the CDR3 reads CASSLSGNEQYF. In DNA form, the CDR3 reads TGTGCCAGCAGTCTCAGCGGCAACGAGCAGTACTTC.

The chain is built from TRBV7-9 and TRBJ2-7; possibly TRBD1 for D (7 bases). The CDR3 extends over 15 amino acids. Germline V lookup: CDR1 SEHNR, CDR2 FQNEAQ (reference sequence). Trimming left V 5 bases short and J 5 bases short, with 19 bases between. The CDR3 reads CASSPGDSRSDEQYF. The CDR3 DNA sequence: TGTGCCAGCAGCCCGGGGGACAGCCGTTCTGACGAGCAGTACTTC.

The chain is built from TRBV7-9 and TRBJ2-2; D unresolved. CDR1 SEHNR and CDR2 FQNEAQ come from the germline V gene (reference sequence). The CDR3 is 13 residues long. Trimming pared 6 bases from V and 3 bases from J, leaving 8 bases between. Here the CDR3 reads CASRPPYTGELFF. Written as DNA, the CDR3 is TGTGCCAGCAGGCCACCGTACACCGGGGAGCTGTTTTTT.

This rearrangement joins TRBV20-1 to TRBJ2-3, with 9 bases fitting TRBD2. The CDR3 is made up of 14 amino acids. Trimming removed 7 bases from V and 4 bases from J; junction bases left unmatched: 9. Germline V gives CDR1 DFQATT, CDR2 SNEGSKA (reference sequence). CDR3 region: CSVARGGRPDTQYF. In DNA, the CDR3 is TGCAGTGTTGCGCGGGGGGGCCGCCCAGATACGCAGTATTTT.

J is TRBJ2-5 and V is TRBV5-1; TRBD2 agrees at 11 bases. This CDR3 comprises 15 residues. Germline V gives CDR1 SGHRS, CDR2 YFSETQ. J was trimmed by 3 bases and V by 4 bases; bases with no gene match: 5. The CDR3 region has the DNA TGCGCCAGCAGCGCCGGGACTAGCGGAGAAGAGACCCAGTACTTC. Amino acids: CASSAGTSGEETQYF.

The chain links TRBV7-9 to TRBJ2-1; 14 nucleotides line up with TRBD2. Germline V CDR1 and CDR2: SEHNR, FQNEAQ (reference sequence). V trimming: 0 bases; J trimming: 16 bases; junction bases outside the gene matches: 11. CDR3 length: 16 residues. In DNA form, the CDR3 reads TGTGCCAGCAGCTTAGCTATACCGGGACTAGCGGGAGCCGTTTTCTTC. It yields the protein CASSLAIPGLAGAVFF. Using reference TRBV7-9 and TRBJ2-1 for the parts outside the CDR3, the full variable domain is DTGVSQNPRHKITKRGQNVTFRCDPISEHNRLYWYRQTLGQGPEFLTYFQNEAQLEKSRLLSDRFSAERPKGSFSTLEIQRTEQGDSAMYLCASSLAIPGLAGAVFFGPGTRLTVL.

The chain links TRBV9 to TRBJ1-5; no definite D call. CDR3 size: 15 residues. Trimming cost V 4 bases and J 3 bases, with 14 bases left between them. Germline V gene lookup returns CDR1 SGDLS and CDR2 YYNGEE. The CDR3 sequence is CASSLSVGNNQPQHF. The CDR3 nucleotides are TGTGCCAGCAGCTTGAGTGTCGGGAACAATCAGCCCCAGCATTTT.

The chain carries TRBV11-2 and TRBJ2-2; 11 positions agree with TRBD1. The CDR3 loop spans 16 amino acids. The trim removed 3 bases at V and 7 bases at J, leaving 7 bases unmatched. CDR1 and CDR2 from the germline V gene are SGHAT and FQNNGV. The CDR3 region is CASSFEPGQGGGELFF. The CDR3 DNA is TGTGCCAGCAGCTTCGAACCGGGACAGGGGGGCGGGGAGCTGTTTTTT.

This rearrangement joins TRBV5-1 to TRBJ2-1, with 10 bases that match TRBD2. This CDR3 has 16 amino acids. Germline trimming cut 4 bases from V and 4 bases from J; bases unmatched to any gene: 8. From germline, CDR1 is SGHRS and CDR2 YFSETQ. The CDR3 spells CASSDLAGEIYNEQFF. Written as DNA, the CDR3 is TGCGCCAGCAGCGATCTAGCGGGGGAGATTTACAATGAGCAGTTCTTC.

CDR3 DNA: TGCAGTGCTACGCTCGATAGCGGGAGGGCGGATACGCAGTATTTT. Amino acid sequence: CSATLDSGRADTQYF. The V and J genes are TRBV20-1 and TRBJ2-3; TRBD2 matches at 11 bases. The V gene's germline CDR1 is DFQATT and CDR2 SNEGSKA (reference sequence). The CDR3 is 15 residues long. The ends lost 4 bases at V and 6 bases at J; junction bases unmatched: 9.

V and J are TRBV15 and TRBJ1-5, with unresolved D. V gave up 0 bases and J gave up 6 bases, with 9 bases separating them. Germline loops: CDR1 LNHNV, CDR2 YYDKDF (reference sequence). This CDR3 comprises 14 residues. The CDR3 nucleotides read TGTGCCACCAGCAGAGACAGGATCGGTCAGCCCCAGCATTTT. Its protein is CATSRDRIGQPQHF.

This clonotype was seen a few times. The chain couples TRBV20-1 to TRBJ2-1, with a weak D call TRBD2 (5 bases). Germline V gene lookup returns CDR1 DFQATT and CDR2 SNEGSKA (reference sequence). Between the trimmed V and J ends, which lost 6 bases and 8 bases, there was a span of 23 bases. This CDR3 spans 15 amino acids. This CDR3 is CSAKPPGTGVHEQFF. For the CDR3, the DNA is TGCAGTGCAAAGCCACCGGGAACTGGTGTCCATGAGCAGTTCTTC.

This clonotype was observed at least ten times. The V and J genes are TRBV5-1 and TRBJ2-3; D assignment may be TRBD1 or TRBD2 (5 bases each). The CDR3 is made up of 14 amino acids. Germline-derived CDR1 and CDR2 are SGHRS and YFSETQ. Trimming took off 0 bases at V and 5 bases at J, with 10 bases between the two ends. CDR3 sequence reads: CASSLVRGGDTQYF. The DNA for the CDR3 is TGCGCCAGCAGCTTGGTGAGGGGTGGAGATACGCAGTATTTT.

This chain connects TRBV2 to TRBJ1-1; possible D gene TRBD1, 5 bases. The CDR3 spans 12 residues. The V end lost 10 bases, the J end lost 0 bases, and 9 bases lay between the germline ends. Germline assignment: CDR1 SNHLY and CDR2 FYNNEI. CDR3 amino acids: CATKGVNTEAFF. The CDR3 bases are TGTGCCACCAAAGGGGTGAACACTGAAGCTTTCTTT.

This clonotype was detected a few times. The chain links TRBV5-1 to TRBJ2-2; possible D gene TRBD1, 6 bases. The CDR3 is 15 residues long. In germline, CDR1 is SGHRS, CDR2 YFSETQ. The V and J ends lost 0 bases and 8 bases respectively, with 14 bases between them. CDR3 DNA sequence: TGCGCCAGCAGCTTGGTCCAGGGGAGTTATGGGGAGCTGTTTTTT. Its protein is CASSLVQGSYGELFF.

This clonotype has a handful of counts. The genes are TRBV5-1 and TRBJ2-1; a possible D gene is TRBD2 (5 bases). Germline V gene data show CDR1 as SGHRS and CDR2 as YFSETQ. The V and J ends lost 2 bases and 6 bases respectively, with 18 bases between them. CDR3 size: 16 residues. The CDR3 sequence is CASSLAGLPQPNEQFF. The CDR3 DNA reads TGCGCCAGCAGCTTAGCCGGACTGCCCCAGCCCAATGAGCAGTTCTTC.

Only a few counts were recorded for this clonotype. J is TRBJ2-5 and V is TRBV25-1; D call uncertain. V was clipped by 2 bases and J by 5 bases, with 6 bases between them. The germline CDR1 and CDR2 sequences are MGHDK and SYGVNS. There are 12 residues in the CDR3. The CDR3 coding sequence is TGTGCCAGCAGTGAAGAATTCGAGACCCAGTACTTC. It specifies CASSEEFETQYF. The full variable domain, its missing parts supplied by reference TRBV25-1 and TRBJ2-5, is EADIYQTPRYLVIGTGKKITLECSQTMGHDKMYWYQQDPGMELHLIHYSYGVNSTEKGDLSSESTVSRIRTEHFPLTLESARPSHTSQYLCASSEEFETQYFGPGTRLLVL.

This clonotype was detected a few times. The chain carries TRBV9 and TRBJ2-7; D is ambiguous. Trimming removed 0 bases at V and 0 bases at J, with 7 bases between. The germline CDR1 and CDR2 sequences are SGDLS and YYNGEE. The CDR3 is 14 residues long. This CDR3 reads CASSVVADSYEQYF. The CDR3 coding sequence is TGTGCCAGCAGCGTAGTAGCAGACTCCTACGAGCAGTACTTC.

This clonotype has more than one count but fewer than ten. V usage is TRBV4-3 and J usage is TRBJ2-7; 10 bases fit TRBD1. This CDR3 region has 15 residues. CDR1 LGHNA and CDR2 YSLEER come from the germline V gene. The V segment lost 4 bases and the J segment 3 bases; nucleotides outside the gene matches: 6. The CDR3 nucleotides are TGCGCCAGCAGCCGAGAGACAGGGGGCGGCTACGAGCAGTACTTC. Translating gives CASSRETGGGYEQYF.

This clonotype showed up just a few times. The V gene is TRBV20-1, the J gene TRBJ2-5; D is perhaps TRBD2 (5 bases). The CDR3 extends over 13 amino acids. Germline assignment: CDR1 DFQATT and CDR2 SNEGSKA (reference sequence). The V and J ends lost 5 bases and 5 bases respectively, with 15 bases between them. DNA of the CDR3: TGCAGTGCTCCCGAGGGCCGTAGGGAGACCCAGTACTTC. Amino acid sequence: CSAPEGRRETQYF.

The rearrangement links TRBV15 to TRBJ1-5; D remains unclear. The CDR3 sequence is 16 residues long. V was shortened by 1 base and J by 0 bases, with 10 bases between the two germline ends. Germline assignment: CDR1 LNHNV and CDR2 YYDKDF (reference sequence). CDR3 sequence: CATSRGARYSNQPQHF. The CDR3 bases are TGTGCCACCAGCAGAGGAGCAAGGTATAGCAATCAGCCCCAGCATTTT. Full variable domain (missing parts from reference TRBV15 and TRBJ1-5): DAMVIQNPRYQVTQFGKPVTLSCSQTLNHNVMYWYQQKSSQAPKLLFHYYDKDFNNEADTPDNFQSRRPNTSFCFLDIRSPGLGDTAMYLCATSRGARYSNQPQHFGDGTRLSIL.

V and J are TRBV3-1 and TRBJ2-1; 7 bases are shared with TRBD2. Trimming cost V 1 base and J 3 bases; bases outside gene matches: 6. Per the germline V gene, CDR1 is LGHDT and CDR2 is YNNKEL (reference sequence). This CDR3 comprises 16 residues. CDR3 loop: CASSQGGSVYYNEQFF. DNA for the CDR3: TGTGCCAGCAGCCAAGGCGGGAGCGTGTACTACAATGAGCAGTTCTTC.